The 4 T cell receptor beta chains given below trace back to one sample, sequenced in a study of CD8+ T cells in alopecia areata. Treatment described: oral pan-JAK inhibitor, 5-10 mg twice daily. As the sequencing template, cDNA was produced by extracting RNA and reverse transcribing it. Profiled with immunoSEQ multiplex PCR; TCRdb holds only in-frame clones, not every one. Of 200,000 to 250,000 clones listed, about 64% are singletons. Specimen: CD4+ T cells sorted from blood, collected at week 4, from a patient treated with tofacitinib. The source is a human donor with alopecia areata.

In DNA form, the CDR3 reads TGTGCCAGCAGTGTTCAGGGTCGGGGTTCACCCCTCCACTTT. This encodes CASSVQGRGSPLHF. The chain joins TRBV25-1 to TRBJ1-6; D is possibly TRBD1 (5 bases). V gave up 4 bases and J gave up 9 bases, with 13 bases separating them. The germline V gene has CDR1 MGHDK and CDR2 SYGVNS. This CDR3 has 14 residues. Supplemented by reference TRBV25-1 and TRBJ1-6, the full variable domain reads EADIYQTPRYLVIGTGKKITLECSQTMGHDKMYWYQQDPGMELHLIHYSYGVNSTEKGDLSSESTVSRIRTEHFPLTLESARPSHTSQYLCASSVQGRGSPLHFGNGTRLTVT.

This chain connects TRBV2 to TRBJ2-5; a possible D gene is TRBD2 (6 bases). With 3 bases removed from V and 2 bases from J, the gap between germline ends came to 16 bases. Germline-derived CDR1 and CDR2 are SNHLY and FYNNEI. The CDR3 is 16 amino acids. The DNA for the CDR3 is TGTGCCAGCAGTGACATTTGGGGGGATCCACAAGAGACCCAGTACTTC. Translating gives CASSDIWGDPQETQYF.

This chain joins TRBV6-5 and TRBJ2-3; 8 bases fit TRBD2. Germline values: CDR1 MNHEY, CDR2 SVGAGI. V lost 0 bases to trimming and J lost 5 bases; unmatched junction nucleotides: 4. The CDR3 has 15 residues. The CDR3 loop reads CASSYSRGGGDTQYF. Written as DNA, the CDR3 is TGTGCCAGCAGTTACTCTCGGGGGGGTGGAGATACGCAGTATTTT.

The CDR3 loop is CSVDRDRVTHTF. In DNA, the CDR3 is TGCAGCGTTGACCGGGACAGGGTAACCCACACCTTC. The chain has TRBV29-1 and TRBJ1-2; TRBD1 aligns across 9 bases. Per germline, CDR1 SQVTM and CDR2 ANQGSEA. The trim removed 3 bases at V and 12 bases at J, leaving 8 bases unmatched. The CDR3 is 12 amino acids.